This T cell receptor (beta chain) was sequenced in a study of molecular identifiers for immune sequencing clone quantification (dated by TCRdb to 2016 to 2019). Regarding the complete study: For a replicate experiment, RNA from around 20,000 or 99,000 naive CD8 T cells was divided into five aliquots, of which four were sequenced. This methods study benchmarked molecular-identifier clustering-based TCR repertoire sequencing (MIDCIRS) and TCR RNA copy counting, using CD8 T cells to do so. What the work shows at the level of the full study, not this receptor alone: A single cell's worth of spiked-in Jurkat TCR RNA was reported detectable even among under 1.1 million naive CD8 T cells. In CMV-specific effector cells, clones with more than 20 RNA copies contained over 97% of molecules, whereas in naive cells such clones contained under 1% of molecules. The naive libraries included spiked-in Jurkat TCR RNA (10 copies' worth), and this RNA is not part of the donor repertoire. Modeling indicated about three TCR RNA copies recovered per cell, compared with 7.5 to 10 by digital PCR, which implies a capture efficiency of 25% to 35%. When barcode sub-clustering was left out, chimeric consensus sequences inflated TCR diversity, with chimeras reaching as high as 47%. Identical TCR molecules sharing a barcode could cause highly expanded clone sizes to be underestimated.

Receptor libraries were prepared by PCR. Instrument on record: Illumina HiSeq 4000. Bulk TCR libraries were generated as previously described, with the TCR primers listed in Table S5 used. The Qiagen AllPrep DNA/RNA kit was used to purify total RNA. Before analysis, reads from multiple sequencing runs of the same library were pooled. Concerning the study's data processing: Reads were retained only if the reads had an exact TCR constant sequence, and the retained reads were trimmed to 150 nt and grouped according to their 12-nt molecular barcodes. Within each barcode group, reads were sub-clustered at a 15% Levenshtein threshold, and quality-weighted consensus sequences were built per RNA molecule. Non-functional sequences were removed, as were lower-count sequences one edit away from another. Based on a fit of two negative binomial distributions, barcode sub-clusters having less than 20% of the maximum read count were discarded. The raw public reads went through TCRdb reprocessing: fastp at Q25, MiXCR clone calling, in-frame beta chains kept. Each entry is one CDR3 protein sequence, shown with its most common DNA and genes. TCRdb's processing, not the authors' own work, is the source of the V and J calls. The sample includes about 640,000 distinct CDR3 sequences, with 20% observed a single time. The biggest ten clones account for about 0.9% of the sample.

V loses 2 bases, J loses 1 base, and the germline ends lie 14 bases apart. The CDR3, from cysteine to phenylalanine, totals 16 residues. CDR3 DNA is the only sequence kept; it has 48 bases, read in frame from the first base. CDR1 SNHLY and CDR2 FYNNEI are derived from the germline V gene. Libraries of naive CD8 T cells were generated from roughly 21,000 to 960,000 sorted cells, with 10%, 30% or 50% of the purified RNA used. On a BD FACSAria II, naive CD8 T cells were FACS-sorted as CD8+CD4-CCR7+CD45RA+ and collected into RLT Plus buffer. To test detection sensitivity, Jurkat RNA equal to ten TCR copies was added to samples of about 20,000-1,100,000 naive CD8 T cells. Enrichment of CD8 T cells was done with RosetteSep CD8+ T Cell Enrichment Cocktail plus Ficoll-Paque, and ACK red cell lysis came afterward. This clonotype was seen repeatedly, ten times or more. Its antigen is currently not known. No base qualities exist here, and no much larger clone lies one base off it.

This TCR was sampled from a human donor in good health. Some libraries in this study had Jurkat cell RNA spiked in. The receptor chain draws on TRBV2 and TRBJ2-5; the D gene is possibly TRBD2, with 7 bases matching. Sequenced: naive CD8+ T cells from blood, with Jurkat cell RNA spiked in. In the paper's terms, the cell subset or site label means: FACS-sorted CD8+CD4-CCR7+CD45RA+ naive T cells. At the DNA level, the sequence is TGTGCCAGCAGTGAAATGGAGGGGGGGCGCCAAGAGACCCAGTACTTC. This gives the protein CASSEMEGGRQETQYF.